This T cell receptor (beta chain) stems from a study of Graves' ophthalmopathy and Graves' hyperthyroidism. This clonotype occurred a few times. Its antigen is not identified. RNA served as the template for amplifying TCR beta CDR3 regions. The first round was an RT-PCR with HTBI primers, and the second round was a multiplex PCR. MiXCR, applied by TCRdb to the multiplex PCR reads, yields one record per CDR3 protein. Of some 410,000 distinct CDR3 sequences in the sample, approximately 21% were seen once. The CDR3 has 13 amino acids. V shed 3 bases and J shed 9 bases, with 14 bases lying between them. Germline assignment: CDR1 KGHSH and CDR2 LQKENI. Hyperthyroidism counted as stable given no ophthalmopathy within 18 months of follow-up. Someone took the PBMCs out of 10 ml of fresh peripheral blood. Study observations and caveats: Blood also carried most expanded thyroid clonotypes exceeding 0.001 frequency.

This rearrangement joins TRBV18 to TRBJ1-2; D uncertain. The clonotype originates from a woman aged 18-29 years with stable Graves' hyperthyroidism. The material sequenced was peripheral blood. CDR3 protein: CASSPPSGVSYTF. In DNA form, the CDR3 reads TGTGCCAGCTCACCCCCTTCCGGCGTGAGCTACACCTTC.